This paragraph covers one T cell receptor (beta chain) sequence. Its antigen remains unidentified. This sample was included in a study of T cell responses to AZD1222 COVID-19 vaccine. Study as a whole: Investigators merged groups given second doses at roughly 4 or roughly 12 weeks. Whole-study results and caveats: Donors, mostly white British, included more females; clonal diversity was possibly underestimated. Only six people who got AZD1222 tested seropositive at baseline. Mapped onto spike, vaccine-associated CD4 TCRs spanned it and were dominant at 160-218 and 743-854.

Measured with immunoSEQ multiplex PCR; TCRdb has only the in-frame clones, and not every one. Of over 100,000 clones in the sample, roughly 88% are singletons; the top ten hold roughly 15%. Germline V gives CDR1 SGHAT, CDR2 FQNNGV. CDR3 length: 14 amino acids. The V end lost 3 bases, the J end lost 0 bases, and 9 bases lay between the germline ends. The chain carries TRBV11-2 and TRBJ2-7, with D perhaps matching TRBD2 (6 bases). This specimen consisted of peripheral blood, obtained on day 0 of AZD1222 vaccination. The receptor's source is an adult in good health. CDR3: CASSFYGSSYEQYF. CDR3 coding DNA: TGTGCCAGCAGCTTCTACGGGAGCTCCTACGAGCAGTACTTC.